The 19 T cell receptor beta chains listed next were all sequenced from one sample in a study of T cell responses to AZD1222 COVID-19 vaccine. Assay used: immunoSEQ multiplex PCR; TCRdb lists only in-frame clones, some missing. The sample holds tens of thousands of clones, about 91% seen once. The sequencing here drew on peripheral blood, taken 28 days after the second AZD1222 dose. The receptor source for this set is an adult who received the AZD1222 COVID-19 vaccine.

The V gene is TRBV25-1, the J gene TRBJ2-3; D perhaps matches TRBD2 (5 bases). Trimming left V 6 bases short and J 4 bases short, with 11 bases between. Germline values: CDR1 MGHDK, CDR2 SYGVNS. This CDR3 has 13 residues. CDR3: CASSGLWADTQYF. The CDR3 DNA reads TGTGCCAGCAGCGGACTTTGGGCAGATACGCAGTATTTT.

In its sample, this clone was seen a few times. The chain couples TRBV7-3 to TRBJ2-2; D unclear. The CDR3 runs to 16 residues. V gave up 0 bases and J gave up 0 bases, with 8 bases separating them. Germline CDR1 and CDR2: SGHTA and FQGTGA. CDR3 protein: CASSLTPVTNTGELFF. CDR3 coding DNA: TGTGCCAGCAGCTTAACGCCGGTTACGAACACCGGGGAGCTGTTTTTT.

The CDR3 loop reads CASRPGPNQPQHF. DNA of the CDR3: TGTGCCAGCCGACCGGGGCCCAATCAGCCCCAGCATTTT. J is TRBJ1-5 and V is TRBV6-5; possible D gene TRBD1, 5 bases. CDR1 is MNHEY and CDR2 is SVGAGI in the germline V gene. This CDR3 spans 13 amino acids. Trimming took 8 bases from V and 3 from J, leaving 11 bases between them.

The genes are TRBV5-1 and TRBJ2-1; either TRBD1 or TRBD2 may supply D (5 bases each). Trimming shortened V by 2 bases and J by 1 base, and 7 bases separated the two germline ends. This CDR3 region has 14 residues. Germline CDR1 and CDR2: SGHRS and YFSETQ. The CDR3 region is CASSLEGSYNEQFF. The DNA for the CDR3 is TGCGCCAGCAGCTTAGAGGGGTCCTACAATGAGCAGTTCTTC. Based on the CDR3 plus reference TRBV5-1 and TRBJ2-1, the full variable domain is KAGVTQTPRYLIKTRGQQVTLSCSPISGHRSVSWYQQTPGQGLQFLFEYFSETQRNKGNFPGRFSGRQFSNSRSEMNVSTLELGDSALYLCASSLEGSYNEQFFGPGTRLTVL.

This chain links TRBV18 with TRBJ1-1, with D possibly matching TRBD1 (5 bases). This CDR3 is 15 amino acids long. Germline CDR1 KGHSH, CDR2 LQKENI. V was cut by 3 bases and J by 4 bases, with 15 bases left in between. As DNA, the CDR3 is TGTGCCAGCTCACCGTTAGAAGGGGTCGGCACTGAAGCTTTCTTT. It specifies CASSPLEGVGTEAFF. Full variable domain (outside the CDR3, taken from reference TRBV18 and TRBJ1-1): NAGVMQNPRHLVRRRGQEARLRCSPMKGHSHVYWYRQLPEEGLKFMVYLQKENIIDESGMPKERFSAEFPKEGPSILRIQQVVRGDSAAYFCASSPLEGVGTEAFFGQGTRLTVV.

This clone was found once. The CDR3 spells CASSYWRGTGNTIYF. The CDR3 DNA reads as TGTGCCAGCAGTTACTGGAGGGGTACCGGAAACACCATATATTTT. The chain is built from TRBV6-2 or TRBV6-3 and TRBJ1-3, with a tentative D call TRBD1 (5 bases). V was shortened by 1 base and J by 4 bases, with 11 bases between the two germline ends. Germline V gene data show CDR1 as MNHEY and CDR2 as SVGEGT. The CDR3 spans 15 residues.

The gene calls are TRBV24-1 and TRBJ2-2; 7 bases align to TRBD1. V shed 4 bases and J 7 bases; nucleotides not matched to a gene: 5. Germline lookup yields CDR1 KGHDR and CDR2 SFDVKD. This CDR3 spans 14 amino acids. CDR3 sequence reads: CATSDRGKVGELFF. In DNA form, the CDR3 reads TGTGCCACCAGTGACAGGGGGAAGGTCGGGGAGCTGTTTTTT.

The chain recombines TRBV7-2 with TRBJ1-4; D perhaps matches TRBD1 (5 bases). V was cut by 3 bases and J by 7 bases, with 15 bases left in between. Germline-derived CDR1 and CDR2 are SGHTA and FQGNSA. The CDR3 contains 15 residues. The CDR3 DNA reads as TGTGCCAGCAGCTTCGGGGACCCGAGAGCTGAAAAACTGTTTTTT. This encodes CASSFGDPRAEKLFF.

V gene TRBV9 combines with J gene TRBJ1-2; TRBD1 aligns across 7 bases. The length of the CDR3 is 15 residues. The ends lost 0 bases at V and 4 bases at J; junction bases unmatched: 6. Germline V gene sequence: CDR1 SGDLS, CDR2 YYNGEE. CDR3 DNA sequence: TGTGCCAGCAGCGTAGGCGGGACAGAGCTCTATGGCTACACCTTC. Translated: CASSVGGTELYGYTF.

This chain joins TRBV30 and TRBJ1-3; D unresolved. In germline, CDR1 is GTSNPN, CDR2 SVGIG (reference sequence). Trimming removed 0 bases from V and 9 bases from J, with 15 bases in between. The CDR3 is made up of 14 amino acids. The chain's CDR3 is CAWSVRSPGGTIYF. Here the CDR3 DNA reads TGTGCCTGGAGTGTACGGAGCCCGGGAGGCACCATATATTTT.

The chain links TRBV11-3 to TRBJ2-2, with D tentatively TRBD2 (6 bases). The CDR3 is made up of 16 amino acids. V lost 5 bases to trimming and J lost 4 bases, with 17 bases between them. Germline-derived CDR1 and CDR2 are SGHNT and YENEEA. CDR3 DNA sequence: TGTGCCAGCAGCCAAGCAGGGAGGACTGGCACCGGGGAGCTGTTTTTT. It encodes CASSQAGRTGTGELFF.

This sequence joins TRBV5-1 and TRBJ1-2, with D unresolved. V was pared by 1 base and J by 2 bases, with 9 bases between. The CDR3 runs 14 residues. Germline V lookup: CDR1 SGHRS, CDR2 YFSETQ. The CDR3 nucleotides read TGCGCCAGCAGCTTGAATCAGCCAAACTATGGCTACACCTTC. It codes for CASSLNQPNYGYTF.

V and J are TRBV24-1 and TRBJ2-2; 9 bases align to TRBD2. Trimming cost V 3 bases and J 6 bases; bases outside gene matches: 4. The CDR3 is 15 amino acids. Germline values: CDR1 KGHDR, CDR2 SFDVKD. DNA of the CDR3: TGTGCCACCAGTGATCCCAGCGGGAGGCCCGGGGAGCTGTTTTTT. This encodes CATSDPSGRPGELFF.

This chain uses TRBV7-8 with TRBJ1-1; possible D gene TRBD1, 6 bases. Trimming left V 6 bases short and J 7 bases short, with 21 bases between. Germline CDR1 is SGHVS and CDR2 is FQNEAQ. This CDR3 is built from 15 residues. The CDR3 sequence is CASRQDRTPGHEAFF. DNA of the CDR3: TGTGCCAGCAGACAAGACAGGACCCCCGGCCATGAAGCTTTCTTT.

The rearrangement links TRBV30 to TRBJ1-1; 8 bases agree with TRBD1. This CDR3 is 16 amino acids long. V trimming: 0 bases; J trimming: 3 bases; junction bases outside the gene matches: 9. Germline V CDR1 and CDR2: GTSNPN, SVGIG (reference sequence). The CDR3 sequence: CAWSVGAGGADTEAFF. The CDR3 DNA is TGTGCCTGGAGTGTAGGGGCAGGGGGCGCGGACACTGAAGCTTTCTTT.

The chain uses TRBV5-1 and TRBJ2-3; no clear D. Trimming took off 0 bases at V and 4 bases at J, with 12 bases between the two ends. This CDR3 has 15 residues. Germline V gene sequence: CDR1 SGHRS, CDR2 YFSETQ. CDR3 protein: CASSLGTTVADTQYF. The DNA of the CDR3 is TGCGCCAGCAGCTTGGGAACCACAGTAGCAGATACGCAGTATTTT.

V and J are TRBV5-6 and TRBJ2-1, with D perhaps being TRBD1 or TRBD2 (5 bases each). V lost 0 bases and J 0 bases, leaving 7 bases between the germline ends. The germline gives CDR1 SGHDT, CDR2 YYEEEE. The CDR3 contains 15 residues. CDR3 in amino acids: CASSLGGYSYNEQFF. The CDR3, as DNA: TGTGCCAGCAGCTTGGGGGGGTACTCCTACAATGAGCAGTTCTTC. Combining the CDR3 with reference TRBV5-6 and TRBJ2-1 gives the whole variable domain DAGVTQSPTHLIKTRGQQVTLRCSPKSGHDTVSWYQQALGQGPQFIFQYYEEEERQRGNFPDRFSGHQFPNYSSELNVNALLLGDSALYLCASSLGGYSYNEQFFGPGTRLTVL.

This chain joins TRBV18 and TRBJ2-1; the match to TRBD2 covers 7 bases. CDR1 and CDR2 (germline): KGHSH, LQKENI. This CDR3 is built from 14 residues. V lost 3 bases, J lost 8 bases, and 7 bases stayed unmatched. In DNA form, the CDR3 reads TGTGCCAGCTCACCTCTCGGACTAGTCGATGAGCAGTTCTTC. It yields the protein CASSPLGLVDEQFF.

This chain joins TRBV2 and TRBJ2-7; D is undetermined. V lost 4 bases and J 5 bases, leaving 9 bases between the germline ends. The CDR3 consists of 12 residues. CDR1 and CDR2 from the germline V gene are SNHLY and FYNNEI. The CDR3 DNA sequence: TGTGCCAGCAGTGTTAGACTTAACGAGCAGTACTTC. It is translated as CASSVRLNEQYF.